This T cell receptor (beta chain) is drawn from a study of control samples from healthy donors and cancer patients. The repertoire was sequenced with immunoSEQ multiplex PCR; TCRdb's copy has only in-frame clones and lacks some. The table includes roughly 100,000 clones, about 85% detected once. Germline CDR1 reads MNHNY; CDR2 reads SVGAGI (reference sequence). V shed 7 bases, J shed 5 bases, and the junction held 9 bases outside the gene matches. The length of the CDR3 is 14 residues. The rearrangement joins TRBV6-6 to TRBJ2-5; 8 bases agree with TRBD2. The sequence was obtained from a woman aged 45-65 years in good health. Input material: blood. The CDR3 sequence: CASIYEAGEETQYF. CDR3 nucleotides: TGTGCCAGCATCTACGAAGCGGGAGAGGAGACCCAGTACTTC.